These 11 T cell receptor beta chains originate from one sample sequenced in a study of T cell changes during pregnancy in multiple sclerosis. Here immunoSEQ multiplex PCR was the method, and the copy in TCRdb shows in-frame clones only, minus some. The sample shows tens of thousands of clones, roughly 92% of them seen only once. Sequencing used peripheral blood, obtained in the third trimester of pregnancy. Every receptor here comes from a female donor in good health, enrolled as a control in a pregnancy study.

This sequence joins TRBV5-4 and TRBJ2-2; 11 bases are a match to TRBD2. Germline V gene data show CDR1 as SGHNT and CDR2 as YYREEE (reference sequence). The CDR3 totals 16 residues. The junction had 7 bases not matched to a gene; V was cut back by 2 bases and J by 7 bases. The CDR3 bases are TGTGCCAGCAGCTTAACGTCTAGCGGGGGGATCGGGGAGCTGTTTTTT. Amino acids: CASSLTSSGGIGELFF. Drawing the rest from reference TRBV5-4 and TRBJ2-2, the complete variable domain is ETGVTQSPTHLIKTRGQQVTLRCSSQSGHNTVSWYQQALGQGPQFIFQYYREEENGRGNFPPRFSGLQFPNYSSELNVNALELDDSALYLCASSLTSSGGIGELFFGEGSRLTVL.

This clone was found once. The rearrangement joins TRBV6-1 to TRBJ2-1, with D unresolved. Trimming stripped 3 bases from V and 0 bases from J, with 6 bases between. Germline V lookup: CDR1 MNHNS, CDR2 SASEGT. This CDR3 has 14 amino acids. The DNA for the CDR3 is TGTGCCAGCAGTGACCTAGGCTCCTACAATGAGCAGTTCTTC. Translation gives CASSDLGSYNEQFF.

This rearrangement joins TRBV7-2 to TRBJ2-1, with D possibly TRBD2 on 5 matching bases. The CDR3 is made up of 16 amino acids. Germline V gene data show CDR1 as SGHTA and CDR2 as FQGNSA. V was shortened by 0 bases and J by 0 bases, with 9 bases between the two germline ends. The chain's CDR3 is CASSLASAGSYNEQFF. CDR3 sequence (DNA): TGTGCCAGCAGCTTAGCGTCGGCGGGCTCCTACAATGAGCAGTTCTTC.

This chain uses TRBV19 with TRBJ1-1; D unresolved. CDR1 is LNHDA and CDR2 is SQIVND in the germline V gene (reference sequence). V was pared by 5 bases and J by 1 base, with 5 bases between. CDR3 size: 12 residues. This CDR3 is CASSPKNTEAFF. The CDR3 nucleotides are TGTGCCAGTAGTCCTAAGAACACTGAAGCTTTCTTT.

This chain joins TRBV5-1 and TRBJ2-6; a possible D gene is TRBD1 (5 bases). CDR3 size: 14 residues. Per germline, CDR1 SGHRS and CDR2 YFSETQ. V was shortened by 4 bases and J by 5 bases, with 10 bases between the two germline ends. CDR3 protein: CASSQGGRANVLTF. The CDR3 nucleotides read TGCGCCAGCAGCCAGGGTGGCCGGGCCAACGTCCTGACTTTC.

This clone was observed once. The rearrangement joins TRBV6-1 to TRBJ1-5; weak D call: TRBD1 (5 bases). The CDR3 has 17 amino acids. Germline V gene sequence: CDR1 MNHNS, CDR2 SASEGT. V lost 0 bases, J lost 5 bases, and 17 bases lay in between. CDR3 loop: CASSEAHGGGADQPQHF. Here the CDR3 DNA reads TGTGCCAGCAGTGAAGCCCACGGTGGAGGGGCGGATCAGCCCCAGCATTTT.

This clone was counted a single time. The chain carries TRBV29-1 and TRBJ2-2; 10 bases match TRBD2. V lost 0 bases to trimming and J lost 1 base; unmatched junction nucleotides: 2. The germline CDR1 and CDR2 sequences are SQVTM and ANQGSEA. The CDR3 is 16 residues long. The CDR3 DNA is TGCAGCGTTGAAGATGGACTAGCGGTGAACACCGGGGAGCTGTTTTTT. Its protein product is CSVEDGLAVNTGELFF.

This chain links TRBV7-2 with TRBJ2-3; 9 positions agree with TRBD1. Trimming took 4 bases from V and 3 from J; bases not matched to a gene: 2. Germline V gene sequence: CDR1 SGHTA, CDR2 FQGNSA. The CDR3 totals 14 residues. CDR3 coding DNA: TGTGCCAGCAGCTCCGGACAGGGGACAGATACGCAGTATTTT. Its protein is CASSSGQGTDTQYF.

The chain combines TRBV23-1 with TRBJ1-1; D perhaps matches TRBD1 (5 bases). TRBV23-1 falls under the ORF class, with uncertain function. This CDR3 has 13 amino acids. V lost 2 bases and J 6 bases, leaving 10 bases between the germline ends. In nucleotides, the CDR3 is TGCGCCAGCAGTCAACCCGGGGGATCTGAAGCTTTCTTT. Its protein is CASSQPGGSEAFF.

A single count supports this clone. The chain employs TRBV9 and TRBJ2-2; 10 bases fit TRBD1. The CDR3 is 14 amino acids. The J segment lost 5 bases and the V segment lost 2 bases, leaving 0 bases of the junction unmatched. Per the germline V gene, CDR1 is SGDLS and CDR2 is YYNGEE. CDR3 DNA: TGTGCCAGCAGCGTGGGACAGGGGACCGGGGAGCTGTTTTTT. Translated, it gives CASSVGQGTGELFF. Supplemented by reference TRBV9 and TRBJ2-2, the full variable domain reads DSGVTQTPKHLITATGQRVTLRCSPRSGDLSVYWYQQSLDQGLQFLIQYYNGEERAKGNILERFSAQQFPDLHSELNLSSLELGDSALYFCASSVGQGTGELFFGEGSRLTVL.

V is TRBV19 and J is TRBJ1-5; D unresolved. The CDR3 has 13 residues. V shed 8 bases and J shed 0 bases, with 8 bases lying between them. The V gene's germline CDR1 is LNHDA and CDR2 SQIVND (reference sequence). This chain's CDR3 is CASQTYSNQPQHF. The CDR3 coding sequence is TGTGCCAGTCAGACATATAGCAATCAGCCCCAGCATTTT.